This T cell receptor (beta chain) was identified in a study of cytomegalovirus exposure and HLA in healthy donors. CDR1 and CDR2 from the germline V gene are SGHDT and YYEEEE. V was pared by 3 bases and J by 1 base, with 6 bases of the junction left unmatched. The CDR3 runs 16 residues. With 60 Vbeta and 13 Jbeta primers, the PCR was carried out. Some clones are missing from TCRdb's copy, which holds only in-frame ones; the method was immunoSEQ multiplex PCR. The sample consists of more than 95,000 clones, less than 80% of them appearing once. To note about this clone: Its target is unknown.

Notes on the study in general: Earlier analysis found most TCR beta V segments productive about 90% or about 30% of the time. In a later analysis, a missense DCLRE1C variant was linked to TCR beta V- and J-gene trimming. Solely CMV serostatus was available to characterize immune exposure. Presence/absence comparisons presumed near-even sequencing depth among donors.

The V and J genes are TRBV5-6 and TRBJ1-4, with 7 bases aligning to TRBD1. The sequence derives from a man aged 30-40 years in good health and CMV-seronegative. Sequences were obtained from PBMCs. Written as DNA, the CDR3 is TGTGCCAGCAGCTCCGGACAGGAGGAAACTAATGAAAAACTGTTTTTT. It encodes CASSSGQEETNEKLFF.